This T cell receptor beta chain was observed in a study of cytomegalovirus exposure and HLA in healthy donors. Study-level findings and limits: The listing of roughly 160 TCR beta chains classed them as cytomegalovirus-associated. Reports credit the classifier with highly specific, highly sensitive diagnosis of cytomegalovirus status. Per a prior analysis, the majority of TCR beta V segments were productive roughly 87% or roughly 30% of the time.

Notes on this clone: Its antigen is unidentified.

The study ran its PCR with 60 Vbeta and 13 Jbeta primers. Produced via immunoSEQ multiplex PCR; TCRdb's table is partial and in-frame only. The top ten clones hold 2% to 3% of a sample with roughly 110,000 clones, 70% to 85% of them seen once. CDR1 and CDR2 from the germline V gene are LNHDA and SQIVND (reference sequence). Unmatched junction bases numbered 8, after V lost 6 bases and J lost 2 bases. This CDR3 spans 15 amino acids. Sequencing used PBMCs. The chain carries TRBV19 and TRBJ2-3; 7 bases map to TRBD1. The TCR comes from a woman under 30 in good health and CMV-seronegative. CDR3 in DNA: TGTGCCAGTAGGGACAGGACTGAATTCACAGATACGCAGTATTTT. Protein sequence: CASRDRTEFTDTQYF.